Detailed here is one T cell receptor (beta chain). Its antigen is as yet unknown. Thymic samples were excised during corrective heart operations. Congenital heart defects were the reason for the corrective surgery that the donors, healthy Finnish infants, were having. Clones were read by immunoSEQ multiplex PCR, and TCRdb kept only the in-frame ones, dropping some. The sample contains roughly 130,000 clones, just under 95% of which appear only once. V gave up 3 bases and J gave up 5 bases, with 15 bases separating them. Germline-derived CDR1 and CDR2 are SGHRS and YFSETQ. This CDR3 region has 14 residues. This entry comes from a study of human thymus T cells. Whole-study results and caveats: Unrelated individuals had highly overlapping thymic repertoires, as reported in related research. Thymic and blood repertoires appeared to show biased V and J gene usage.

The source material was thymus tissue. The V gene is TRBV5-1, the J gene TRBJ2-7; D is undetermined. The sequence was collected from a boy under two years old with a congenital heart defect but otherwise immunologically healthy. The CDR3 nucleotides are TGCGCCAGCAGCTGGGATCCCGAACCCAACGAGCAGTACTTC. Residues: CASSWDPEPNEQYF.